This T cell receptor (beta chain) originates from a study of T-cell memory formation after mild COVID-19. Study-level findings and limits: Some SARS-CoV-2-responding clones were already detected in memory before infection. Clones that contracted from day 15 to 85 were balanced CD4/CD8, while later expanders leaned CD4+.

This clonotype showed up just a few times. The antigen remains undetermined. The CDR3 is made up of 16 amino acids. Trimming took 7 bases from V and 4 from J, leaving 18 bases between them. CDR1 and CDR2 from the germline V gene are SGHRS and YFSETQ. Sample barcodes and UMIs were carried by the TCR alpha and TCR beta cDNA libraries that 5'RACE generated with constant-segment primers. A single record per CDR3 protein comes from TCRdb applying MiXCR to the 5' RACE reads. The sample lists about 250,000 distinct CDR3 sequences; over 15% were seen once. This TCR derives from an adult woman who had mild COVID-19 (a few samples of this study predate the infection). Cell type and time point are not known. Sequenced sample: PBMCs or a T cell subset sorted from them (not recorded which). V and J are TRBV5-1 and TRBJ2-6, with D tentatively TRBD1 or TRBD2 (6 bases each). The chain's CDR3 is CASGGGLGTGANVLTF. The CDR3 DNA is TGCGCCAGCGGTGGGGGGCTAGGCACCGGGGCCAACGTCCTGACTTTC.